A single sample gave rise to the 23 T cell receptor beta chains below, sequenced in a study of control samples from healthy donors and cancer patients. Clones were sequenced by immunoSEQ multiplex PCR, and TCRdb holds only the in-frame ones, with some missing. Of about 410,000 clones detected, around 90% appear once; the ten largest clones hold 5% to 7%. Source material: PBMCs. Receptors originate from a man aged 35 to 55 with head and neck cancer.

V usage is TRBV6-5 and J usage is TRBJ2-4; D remains unclear. Trimming took 5 bases from V and 7 from J, leaving 6 bases between them. The CDR3 totals 11 residues. Germline V gene data show CDR1 as MNHEY and CDR2 as SVGAGI. This chain's CDR3 is CASSPYNIQYF. The DNA of the CDR3 is TGTGCCAGCAGTCCCTATAACATTCAGTACTTC.

V gene TRBV19 combines with J gene TRBJ2-1, with 14 nucleotides matching TRBD2. The CDR3 extends over 17 amino acids. Germline V CDR1 and CDR2: LNHDA, SQIVND (reference sequence). Trimming took 6 bases from V and 7 from J; bases not matched to a gene: 11. CDR3: CASRVTGTSGSVNEQFF. CDR3 bases: TGTGCCAGTAGGGTAACGGGGACTAGCGGGAGTGTGAATGAGCAGTTCTTC.

This clone appeared a few times. The V and J genes are TRBV9 and TRBJ1-3; D is unresolved. The CDR3 covers 17 residues. Trimming removed 0 bases from V and 1 base from J, with 14 bases in between. Germline V gene lookup returns CDR1 SGDLS and CDR2 YYNGEE. CDR3 DNA sequence: TGTGCCAGCAGCGTAGATATCGTTCCCTTGTCTGGAAACACCATATATTTT. Amino acids: CASSVDIVPLSGNTIYF.

This chain joins TRBV4-1 and TRBJ2-7; TRBD1 agrees at 7 bases. Losses at the gene ends were 3 bases for V and 1 base for J; bases not matched to a gene: 6. The CDR3 length is 15 residues. Germline CDR1 is MGHRA and CDR2 is YSYEKL. CDR3 loop: CASSQVSTGSYEQYF. The CDR3 region has the DNA TGCGCCAGCAGCCAGGTTTCGACAGGGTCCTACGAGCAGTACTTC.

V and J are TRBV19 and TRBJ1-6; weak D call: TRBD1 (6 bases). The V gene's germline CDR1 is LNHDA and CDR2 SQIVND (reference sequence). This CDR3 region has 15 residues. V dropped 4 bases and J dropped 8 bases, with 15 bases sitting between them. In DNA, the CDR3 is TGTGCCAGTAGTAGCGGACAGAAGATACATTCACCCCTCCACTTT. Residues: CASSSGQKIHSPLHF. Full variable domain (missing parts from reference TRBV19 and TRBJ1-6): DGGITQSPKYLFRKEGQNVTLSCEQNLNHDAMYWYRQDPGQGLRLIYYSQIVNDFQKGDIAEGYSVSREKKESFPLTVTSAQKNPTAFYLCASSSGQKIHSPLHFGNGTRLTVT.

The chain couples TRBV4-1 to TRBJ2-5, with 10 bases aligning to TRBD2. In germline, CDR1 is MGHRA, CDR2 YSYEKL. This CDR3 is 17 amino acids long. With 2 bases clipped from V and 1 base from J, the junction kept 7 bases outside the gene matches. In DNA, the CDR3 is TGCGCCAGCAGCCAATCCCCTAGCGGGGGCTTCCAAGAGACCCAGTACTTC. As protein: CASSQSPSGGFQETQYF.

The chain couples TRBV4-1 to TRBJ2-5, with 8 bases lining up with TRBD2. V shed 1 base and J 2 bases; nucleotides not matched to a gene: 9. From germline, CDR1 is MGHRA and CDR2 YSYEKL. This CDR3 is built from 17 residues. The CDR3 DNA follows: TGCGCCAGCAGCCAAGGTGGTCAGGCGGGGGGACAAGAGACCCAGTACTTC. Amino acid sequence: CASSQGGQAGGQETQYF.

The chain has TRBV30 and TRBJ1-4, with D uncertain. The ends were cut back, 2 bases at V and 0 bases at J, with 7 bases in the middle. The germline CDR1 and CDR2 sequences are GTSNPN and SVGIG (reference sequence). This CDR3 spans 14 amino acids. CDR3 bases: TGTGCCTGGAGTCCAGATACAACTAATGAAAAACTGTTTTTT. This sequence encodes CAWSPDTTNEKLFF.

This chain uses TRBV7-8 with TRBJ2-7; D perhaps matches TRBD2 (6 bases). Germline loops: CDR1 SGHVS, CDR2 FQNEAQ. V lost 2 bases and J lost 0, with 11 bases in between. The CDR3 has 15 residues. CDR3 DNA sequence: TGTGCCAGCAGCTTAAGCGCGGGGAGCTCCTACGAGCAGTACTTC. This codes for CASSLSAGSSYEQYF.

V is TRBV14 and J is TRBJ2-3, with D possibly TRBD2 on 6 matching bases. The CDR3 is 15 amino acids. Germline V gene lookup returns CDR1 SGHDN and CDR2 FVKESK. The V gene lost 1 base and the J gene lost 0 bases, with 8 bases spanning the gap. The CDR3 DNA sequence: TGTGCCAGCAGCCAAGGGGACTTTAGCACAGATACGCAGTATTTT. Protein product: CASSQGDFSTDTQYF. The full variable domain, completed using reference TRBV14 and TRBJ2-3, is EAGVTQFPSHSVIEKGQTVTLRCDPISGHDNLYWYRRVMGKEIKFLLHFVKESKQDESGMPNNRFLAERTGGTYSTLKVQPAELEDSGVYFCASSQGDFSTDTQYFGPGTRLTVL.

The chain has TRBV25-1 and TRBJ1-6; a possible D gene is TRBD1 (5 bases). The CDR3 totals 17 residues. The V and J ends lost 3 bases and 7 bases respectively, with 19 bases between them. Germline CDR1 MGHDK, CDR2 SYGVNS. The CDR3 is CASSEVGALTDNSPLHF. The DNA for the CDR3 is TGTGCCAGCAGTGAGGTAGGGGCCCTTACCGACAATTCACCCCTCCACTTT.

This clone was picked up one time. The genes are TRBV7-2 and TRBJ2-1, with 7 nucleotides matching TRBD1. Germline lookup yields CDR1 SGHTA and CDR2 FQGNSA. V gave up 8 bases and J gave up 3 bases; unmatched junction bases: 7. The CDR3 is 14 amino acids. This CDR3 is CASLITGDYNEQFF. The DNA for the CDR3 is TGTGCCAGCCTAATAACAGGGGACTACAATGAGCAGTTCTTC.

CDR3 nucleotides: TGTGCCAGCAGCCAAGATCTGGGGGGGACCGGGGAGCTGTTTTTT. It is translated as CASSQDLGGTGELFF. V usage is TRBV4-2 and J usage is TRBJ2-2, with 7 bases fitting TRBD2. The CDR3 contains 15 residues. V lost 0 bases and J lost 5; bases outside the gene matches: 3. Germline V lookup: CDR1 LGHNA, CDR2 YNFKEQ.

The chain employs TRBV5-1 and TRBJ1-1; weak D call: TRBD1 (5 bases). CDR1 and CDR2 from the germline V gene are SGHRS and YFSETQ. Trimming removed 3 bases at V and 3 bases at J, with 15 bases between. The CDR3 runs to 15 residues. For the CDR3, the DNA is TGCGCCAGCAGCTCCGGGGACCCGAGGGACACTGAAGCTTTCTTT. Protein sequence: CASSSGDPRDTEAFF.

J is TRBJ2-7 and V is TRBV27; D is possibly TRBD1 or TRBD2 (5 bases each). The V end lost 3 bases, the J end lost 9 bases, and 15 bases lay between the germline ends. The CDR3 covers 13 residues. Germline loops: CDR1 MNHEY, CDR2 SMNVEV (reference sequence). CDR3 region: CASSFGTDQGQYF. The DNA of the CDR3 is TGTGCCAGCAGTTTTGGGACCGATCAAGGGCAGTACTTC.

This clone has just a few counts. This sequence joins TRBV28 and TRBJ2-7; tentative D call: TRBD1 (6 bases). The CDR3 runs to 14 residues. Trimming removed 5 bases at V and 3 bases at J, with 14 bases between. Germline CDR1 MDHEN, CDR2 SYDVKM. CDR3 residues: CASSPSGGRYEQYF. The CDR3 DNA reads TGTGCCAGCAGTCCTTCTGGGGGCCGCTACGAGCAGTACTTC.

This sequence joins TRBV5-1 and TRBJ1-6, with 9 bases that match TRBD1. Trimming removed 4 bases from V and 8 bases from J; junction bases left unmatched: 10. The V gene's germline CDR1 is SGHRS and CDR2 YFSETQ. The CDR3 is 16 amino acids. CDR3 DNA: TGCGCCAGCAGCGTTGCCCGGGACAGGGTCTATTCACCCCTCCACTTT. As protein: CASSVARDRVYSPLHF. The whole variable domain, remainder taken from reference TRBV5-1 and TRBJ1-6, is KAGVTQTPRYLIKTRGQQVTLSCSPISGHRSVSWYQQTPGQGLQFLFEYFSETQRNKGNFPGRFSGRQFSNSRSEMNVSTLELGDSALYLCASSVARDRVYSPLHFGNGTRLTVT.

The J gene is TRBJ2-2, the V gene TRBV15, with 9 positions matching TRBD2. Looked up from germline, CDR1 is LNHNV and CDR2 is YYDKDF (reference sequence). The CDR3 is 17 amino acids. Germline trimming cut 0 bases from V and 6 bases from J; bases unmatched to any gene: 8. CDR3 residues: CATSRDPSGGLPGELFF. The CDR3 nucleotides read TGTGCCACCAGCAGAGATCCCAGCGGGGGGCTGCCCGGGGAGCTGTTTTTT.

This chain connects TRBV4-2 to TRBJ2-2, with TRBD2 matching over 7 bases. The trim removed 1 base at V and 3 bases at J, leaving 5 bases unmatched. This CDR3 is 16 amino acids long. In germline, CDR1 is LGHNA, CDR2 YNFKEQ. The CDR3 protein is CASSQGEGLDTGELFF. The CDR3, as DNA: TGTGCCAGCAGCCAAGGGGAGGGATTAGACACCGGGGAGCTGTTTTTT.

The chain employs TRBV5-1 and TRBJ1-2, with 11 bases identical to TRBD1. V shed 3 bases, J shed 7 bases, and the junction held 5 bases outside the gene matches. The CDR3 runs 14 residues. Germline CDR1 reads SGHRS; CDR2 reads YFSETQ. This CDR3 is CASSSDRGRGGYTF. CDR3 DNA: TGCGCCAGCAGCTCGGACAGGGGGCGGGGTGGCTACACCTTC. Drawing the rest from reference TRBV5-1 and TRBJ1-2, the complete variable domain is KAGVTQTPRYLIKTRGQQVTLSCSPISGHRSVSWYQQTPGQGLQFLFEYFSETQRNKGNFPGRFSGRQFSNSRSEMNVSTLELGDSALYLCASSSDRGRGGYTFGSGTRLTVV.

The V call is TRBV29-1, the J call TRBJ2-1; 8 bases line up with TRBD2. Germline CDR1 is SQVTM and CDR2 is ANQGSEA. This CDR3 has 13 amino acids. The J segment lost 5 bases and the V segment lost 8 bases, leaving 8 bases of the junction unmatched. CDR3 sequence: CSTWRGEDNEQFF. CDR3 DNA sequence: TGCAGCACGTGGCGGGGGGAAGACAATGAGCAGTTCTTC.

Note on this clone: Other DNA sequences within the sample encode an identical CDR3. The CDR3 DNA sequence: TGTGCCAGCAGCTCCGAGAATGGGGAGACCCAGTACTTC. Translating gives CASSSENGETQYF. The V and J genes are TRBV7-9 and TRBJ2-5, with D unresolved. CDR3 length equals 13 residues. The germline V gene has CDR1 SEHNR and CDR2 FQNEAQ (reference sequence). The V end lost 4 bases, the J end lost 5 bases, and 11 bases lay between the germline ends.

The chain uses TRBV30 and TRBJ2-5; 8 nucleotides agree with TRBD2. Germline V gene data show CDR1 as GTSNPN and CDR2 as SVGIG (reference sequence). The CDR3 is made up of 15 amino acids. Trimming removed 2 bases from V and 4 bases from J; junction bases left unmatched: 9. The CDR3 sequence is CAWSRGGNRGETQYF. DNA of the CDR3: TGTGCCTGGAGTCGCGGGGGGAATCGTGGAGAGACCCAGTACTTC.